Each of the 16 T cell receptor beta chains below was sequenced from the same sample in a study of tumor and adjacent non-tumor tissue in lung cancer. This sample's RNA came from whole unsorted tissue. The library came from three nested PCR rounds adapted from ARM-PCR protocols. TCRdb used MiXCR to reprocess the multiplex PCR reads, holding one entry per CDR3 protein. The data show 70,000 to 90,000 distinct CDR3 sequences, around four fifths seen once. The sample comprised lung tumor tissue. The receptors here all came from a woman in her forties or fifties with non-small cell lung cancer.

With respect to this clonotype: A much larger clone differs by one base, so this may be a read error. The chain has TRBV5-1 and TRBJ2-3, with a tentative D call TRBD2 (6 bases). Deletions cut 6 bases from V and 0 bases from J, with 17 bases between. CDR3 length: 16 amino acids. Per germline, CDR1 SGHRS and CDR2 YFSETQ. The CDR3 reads CASNTAGSPSTDTQYF. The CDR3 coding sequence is TGCGCCAGCAATACCGCGGGATCCCCTAGCACAGATACGCAGTATTTT. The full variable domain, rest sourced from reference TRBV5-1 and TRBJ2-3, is KAGVTQTPRYLIKTRGQQVTLSCSPISGHRSVSWYQQTPGQGLQFLFEYFSETQRNKGNFPGRFSGRQFSNSRSEMNVSTLELGDSALYLCASNTAGSPSTDTQYFGPGTRLTVL.

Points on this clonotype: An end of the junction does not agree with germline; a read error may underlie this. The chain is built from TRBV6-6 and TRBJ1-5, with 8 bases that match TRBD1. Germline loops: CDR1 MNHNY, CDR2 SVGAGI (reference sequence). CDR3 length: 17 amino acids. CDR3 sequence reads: CVSSYSTGASSNQPQHF. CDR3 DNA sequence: TGTGTCAGCAGTTACTCGACAGGGGCCTCAAGCAATCAACCCCAGCATTTT.

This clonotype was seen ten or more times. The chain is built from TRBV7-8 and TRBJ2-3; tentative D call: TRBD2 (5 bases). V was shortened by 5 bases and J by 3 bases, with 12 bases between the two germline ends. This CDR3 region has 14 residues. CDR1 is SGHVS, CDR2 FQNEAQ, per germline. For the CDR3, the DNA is TGTGCCAGCAGCCCAACAAGGAGGACAGATACGCAGTATTTT. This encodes CASSPTRRTDTQYF.

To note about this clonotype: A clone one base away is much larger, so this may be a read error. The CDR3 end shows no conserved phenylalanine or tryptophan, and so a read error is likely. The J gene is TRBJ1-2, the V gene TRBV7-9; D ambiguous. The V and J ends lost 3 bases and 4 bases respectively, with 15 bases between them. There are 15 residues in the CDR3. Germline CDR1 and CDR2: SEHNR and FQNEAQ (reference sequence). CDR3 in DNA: TGTGCCAGCAGCTTTAGGCCCGGACTTAGCTATGGCTACACCTTA. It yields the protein CASSFRPGLSYGYTL.

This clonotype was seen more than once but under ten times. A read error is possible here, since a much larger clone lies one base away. The CDR3: CANTGTLSGEQYF. The CDR3 nucleotides read TGTGCCAACACCGGGACCCTCTCTGGCGAGCAGTACTTC. This sequence joins TRBV7-9 and TRBJ2-7; D could derive from TRBD1 or TRBD2 (5 bases each). There are 13 residues in the CDR3. Trimming removed 10 bases from V and 6 bases from J, with 19 bases in between. Germline-derived CDR1 and CDR2 are SEHNR and FQNEAQ (reference sequence).

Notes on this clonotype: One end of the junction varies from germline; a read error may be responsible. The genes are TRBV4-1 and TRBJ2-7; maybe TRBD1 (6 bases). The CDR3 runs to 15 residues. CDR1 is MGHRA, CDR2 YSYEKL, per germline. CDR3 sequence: CASSQGTRGIYEQYF. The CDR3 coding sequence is TGCGCCAGCAGCCAAGGCACTAGGGGGATCTACGAACAGTACTTC.

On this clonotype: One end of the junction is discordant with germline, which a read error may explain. The CDR3 region has the DNA TGCAGCGTTGAGCAAGTGGGAGTACTCTACGATTACAATGAGCGGTTCTTC. This encodes CSVEQVGVLYDYNERFF. The V gene is TRBV29-1, the J gene TRBJ2-1, with D perhaps matching TRBD2 (5 bases). Germline lookup yields CDR1 SQVTM and CDR2 ANQGSEA. The length of the CDR3 is 17 residues.

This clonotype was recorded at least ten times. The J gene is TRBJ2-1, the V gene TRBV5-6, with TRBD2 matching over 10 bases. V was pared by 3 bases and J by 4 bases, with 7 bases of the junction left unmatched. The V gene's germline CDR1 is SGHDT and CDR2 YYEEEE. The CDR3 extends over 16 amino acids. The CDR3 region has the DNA TGTGCCAGCAGCTCGAAACTAGCGGGAATATACAATGAGCAGTTCTTC. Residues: CASSSKLAGIYNEQFF.

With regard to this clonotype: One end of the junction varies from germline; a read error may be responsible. The CDR3 loop reads CSAPGLDGTDMQYF. In DNA, the CDR3 is TGCAGTGCTCCGGGGCTAGATGGCACAGATATGCAGTATTTT. The V gene is TRBV20-1, the J gene TRBJ2-3; D may match TRBD1 or TRBD2 (5 bases each). Germline loops: CDR1 DFQATT, CDR2 SNEGSKA (reference sequence). The CDR3 consists of 14 residues.

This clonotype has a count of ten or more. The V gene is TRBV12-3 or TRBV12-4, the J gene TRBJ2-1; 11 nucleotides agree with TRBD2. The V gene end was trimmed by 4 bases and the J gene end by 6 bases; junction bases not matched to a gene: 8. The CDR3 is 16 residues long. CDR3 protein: CASSSLTSGSLNEQFF. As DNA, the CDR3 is TGTGCCAGCAGTTCACTCACTAGCGGGAGTCTCAATGAGCAGTTCTTC.

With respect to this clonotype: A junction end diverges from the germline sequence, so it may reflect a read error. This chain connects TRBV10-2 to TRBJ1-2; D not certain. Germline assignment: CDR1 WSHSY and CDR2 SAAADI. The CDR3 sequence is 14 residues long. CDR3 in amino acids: CPSSESRSNYGYTF. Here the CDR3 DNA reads TGCCCCAGCAGTGAGAGCAGATCTAATTATGGCTACACCTTC.

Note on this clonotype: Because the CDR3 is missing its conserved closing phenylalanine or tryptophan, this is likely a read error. CDR3: CASSQGTHCSGDEQFI. CDR3 bases: TGCGCCAGCAGCCAAGGGACGCATTGCTCAGGCGATGAGCAGTTCATC. The V call is TRBV4-1, the J call TRBJ2-1; no firm D call. CDR3 length equals 16 residues. Deletions cut 1 base from V and 8 bases from J, with 18 bases between. CDR1 is MGHRA and CDR2 is YSYEKL in the germline V gene.

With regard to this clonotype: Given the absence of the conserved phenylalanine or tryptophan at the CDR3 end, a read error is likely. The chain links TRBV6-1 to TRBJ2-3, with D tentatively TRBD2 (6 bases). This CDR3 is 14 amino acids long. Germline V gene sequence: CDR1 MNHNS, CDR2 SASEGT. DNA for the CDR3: TGTGACAGCAGTGAGGGCGGGACGACAGATACGCAGTATCTT. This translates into CDSSEGGTTDTQYL.

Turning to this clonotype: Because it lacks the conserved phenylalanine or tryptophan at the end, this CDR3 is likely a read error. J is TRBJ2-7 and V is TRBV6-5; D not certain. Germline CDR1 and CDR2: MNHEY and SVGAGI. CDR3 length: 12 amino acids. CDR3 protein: CVSMAVLSEQYI. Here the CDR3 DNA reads TGTGTCAGCATGGCGGTCCTCTCCGAGCAGTACATC.

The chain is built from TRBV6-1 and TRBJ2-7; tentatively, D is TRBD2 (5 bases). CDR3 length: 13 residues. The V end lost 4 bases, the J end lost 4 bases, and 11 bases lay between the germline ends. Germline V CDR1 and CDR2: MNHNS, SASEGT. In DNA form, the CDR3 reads TGTGCCAGCAGTGCCGGGATGGGATACGAGCAGTACTTC. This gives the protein CASSAGMGYEQYF.

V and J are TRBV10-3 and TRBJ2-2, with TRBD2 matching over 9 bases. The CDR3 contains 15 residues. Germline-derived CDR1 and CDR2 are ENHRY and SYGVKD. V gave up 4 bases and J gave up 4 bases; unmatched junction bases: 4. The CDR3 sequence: CAISGAGGVTGELFF. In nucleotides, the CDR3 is TGTGCCATCAGTGGTGCGGGAGGGGTCACCGGGGAGCTGTTTTTT.